These T cell receptor beta chains were read from a single sample in a study of blood T cell repertoires in COVID-19. Method: immunoSEQ multiplex PCR; TCRdb's copy keeps in-frame clones and lacks some. This repertoire shows over 120,000 clones, 86% found once; its top ten account for roughly 4.3%. The sequenced sample was PBMCs or T cells enriched from blood (not recorded which). The receptors were gathered from a man in his fifties who had recovered from COVID-19. The CDR3 runs from the conserved cysteine through the conserved F or W. D genes are given only for firm matches. Not every row has a clone size; where given, it reads once, few, many or a size class.

TRBD1	.	TRBV5-7	TRBJ1-4	TGTGCCAGCAGCTTGGCCTTCTGGACAGGGGTGGGGGTTAATGAAAAACTGTTTTTT	CASSLAFWTGVGVNEKLFF
.	.	TRBV7-2	TRBJ1-2	TGTGCCAGCAGACGACCGGGAGGGATTAACTATGGCTACACCTTC	CASRRPGGINYGYTF
.	.	TRBV28	TRBJ1-1	TGTGCCAGCAGCCCGCCACAGATCACTGAAGCTTTCTTT	CASSPPQITEAFF
TRBD1	.	TRBV2	TRBJ1-3	TGTGCCAGCCAGACAGGGGTGGATCCTGGAAACACCATATATTTT	CASQTGVDPGNTIYF
.	.	TRBV18	TRBJ2-1	TGTGCCAGCTCACCACTCCCCTCTTACAATGAGCAGTTCTTC	CASSPLPSYNEQFF
.	.	TRBV7-6	TRBJ1-5	TGTGCCAGCAGCTTAGGGGGCCGGCAGCCCCAGCATTTT	CASSLGGRQPQHF
.	once	TRBV4-3	TRBJ2-3	TGCGCCAGCAGCCAAGACGGGTATGGATCGATAGATACGCAGTATTTT	CASSQDGYGSIDTQYF
TRBD1	.	TRBV18	TRBJ1-6	TGTGCCAGCTCACCACGGACAGGGGGCGCGAATTCACCCCTCCACTTT	CASSPRTGGANSPLHF
TRBD2	.	TRBV29-1	TRBJ2-3	TGCAGCGTTGAAAATCAGCGGGGGTTCACAGATACGCAGTATTTT	CSVENQRGFTDTQYF
TRBD2	once	TRBV7-9	TRBJ2-2	TGTGCCAGCAGCCATCCGGGACTAGCGGGGTCCGGGGAGCTGTTTTTT	CASSHPGLAGSGELFF
.	.	TRBV30	TRBJ1-5	TGTGCCTGGAGTGTAAAGCGTGACGGCCAGCCCCAGCATTTT	CAWSVKRDGQPQHF
TRBD2	once	TRBV30	TRBJ2-1	TGTGCCTGGAGGAGGGGACTAGCAGTGGGTGAGCAGTTCTTC	CAWRRGLAVGEQFF
TRBD1	.	TRBV5-1	TRBJ1-2	TGCGCCAGCAGCTTGGACAGGGGGCTGAATGGCTACACCTTC	CASSLDRGLNGYTF
.	.	TRBV5-1	TRBJ2-7	TGCGCCAGCAGCTCTTACGGGGAGCAGTACTTC	CASSSYGEQYF
.	.	TRBV6-6	TRBJ2-5	TGTGCCAGCAGGCCAGGGGGGAGTAACCAAGAGACCCAGTACTTC	CASRPGGSNQETQYF
TRBD2	.	TRBV5-1	TRBJ2-3	TGCGCCAGCAGCCTCGCCCTAGCGGGATCGGGTACAGATACGCAGTATTTT	CASSLALAGSGTDTQYF
TRBD1	.	TRBV6-2/TRBV6-3	TRBJ1-1	TGTGCCAGCAGTCTGGGACAGGAACGGAACACTGAAGCTTTCTTT	CASSLGQERNTEAFF
.	.	TRBV27	TRBJ2-7	TGTGCCAGCAGCGCGGAACTCGGTGGGGAGCAGTACTTC	CASSAELGGEQYF
TRBD2	many	TRBV7-9	TRBJ2-7	TGTGCCAGCAGCTATCAGCTAGCGGGAGGTAACGAGCAGTACTTC	CASSYQLAGGNEQYF
TRBD1	.	TRBV12-3/TRBV12-4	TRBJ1-5	TGTGCCAGCAGGACAGGGGAGAGGCAGCCCCAGCATTTT	CASRTGERQPQHF
TRBD1	.	TRBV28	TRBJ1-3	TGTGCCAGCAGCCGCCCTACAGGGGTTGGAAACACCATATATTTT	CASSRPTGVGNTIYF
.	.	TRBV11-2	TRBJ1-1	TGTGCCAGCAGCTTTGGAGGGGAGAACACTGAAGCTTTCTTT	CASSFGGENTEAFF
TRBD2	.	TRBV2	TRBJ2-2	TGTGCCAGCAGCAGACTAGCGCCCACCGGGGAGCTGTTTTTT	CASSRLAPTGELFF
.	.	TRBV30	TRBJ1-3	TGTGCCTGGAGTGGACATCAGCTTCAAACAAACACCATATATTTT	CAWSGHQLQTNTIYF
.	.	TRBV29-1	TRBJ2-2	TGCAGCGTTGCGCCCGGAGGCACCGGGGAGCTGTTTTTT	CSVAPGGTGELFF
TRBD1	.	TRBV27	TRBJ1-1	TGTGCCAGCAGTTTAAAAGGGGGACAGTCCACTGAAGCTTTCTTT	CASSLKGGQSTEAFF
.	.	TRBV20-1	TRBJ1-1	TGCAGTGCTAGTCACCGGCAGGGGAGCACTGAAGCTTTCTTT	CSASHRQGSTEAFF
TRBD1	.	TRBV11-3	TRBJ2-1	TGTGCCAGCAGCTTAGGGCTACGGACAGGGCCCAGGGATGAGCAGTTCTTC	CASSLGLRTGPRDEQFF
TRBD1	.	TRBV19	TRBJ1-2	TGTGCCAGTAGCGTTAAGGGGGCGGATGGCTACACCTTC	CASSVKGADGYTF
.	.	TRBV18	TRBJ2-1	TGTGCCAGCTCACCACCTCAGGGTAATCTGGATGAGCAGTTCTTC	CASSPPQGNLDEQFF
.	.	TRBV7-9	TRBJ1-1	TGTGCCAGCAGCTTAGGCCTATCCCTGAGGACTGAAGCTTTCTTT	CASSLGLSLRTEAFF
.	.	TRBV5-8	TRBJ1-2	TGTGCCAGCAGGGTAGTCGCTAACTATGGCTACACCTTC	CASRVVANYGYTF
TRBD1	.	TRBV7-6	TRBJ2-1	TGTGCCAGCAGTTTGAGGACAGGGAGCTCCTACAATGAGCAGTTCTTC	CASSLRTGSSYNEQFF
TRBD2	once	TRBV5-1	TRBJ2-3	TGCGCCAGCAGCTTGCAAGCGGGAGCGTTAGATACGCAGTATTTT	CASSLQAGALDTQYF
.	.	TRBV18	TRBJ1-5	TGTGCCAGCTCACCTTTGAGGGACAATCAGCCCCAGCATTTT	CASSPLRDNQPQHF
.	.	TRBV5-8	TRBJ1-1	TGTGCCAGCAGCTTGGGTTACAGGGTGAGGACTGAAGCTTTCTTT	CASSLGYRVRTEAFF
TRBD1	.	TRBV7-2	TRBJ1-1	TGTGCCAGCAGCCCCCAGGGGGCCTCTGAAGCTTTCTTT	CASSPQGASEAFF
.	.	TRBV7-2	TRBJ2-7	TGTGCCAGCAGCTTAGTCCGACAGACCTCCTACGAGCAGTACTTC	CASSLVRQTSYEQYF
TRBD1	.	TRBV24-1	TRBJ2-1	TGTGCCACCAGTGATCCGGGACAGGGGCCATACAATGAGCAGTTCTTC	CATSDPGQGPYNEQFF
.	.	TRBV5-8	TRBJ1-2	TGTGCCAGCAGCTTGGTAGCGGTTTTCTACTATGGCTACACCTTC	CASSLVAVFYYGYTF
.	.	TRBV6-5	TRBJ2-1	TGTGCCAGCAGCCCCATTTCGGGAAAGCAGTTCTTC	CASSPISGKQFF
.	.	TRBV5-5	TRBJ1-4	TGTGCCAGCAGCTCACAGTGGGCTAATGAAAAACTGTTTTTT	CASSSQWANEKLFF
TRBD1	few	TRBV10-3	TRBJ1-5	TGTGCCATCAGTGGAGGACAGGGAGGGCAGCCCCAGCATTTT	CAISGGQGGQPQHF
TRBD2	.	TRBV24-1	TRBJ2-2	TGTGCCACCAGTGATTTACCGGGACTAGCGGGCTCCGGGGAGCTGTTTTTT	CATSDLPGLAGSGELFF
TRBD2	.	TRBV29-1	TRBJ2-1	TGCAGCGTTGGTGGACTAGCGGGACACAATGAGCAGTTCTTC	CSVGGLAGHNEQFF
TRBD1	.	TRBV7-2	TRBJ1-4	TGTGCCAGCAGCCAACGACAGGGGACGGGTTGGGAAAAACTGTTTTTT	CASSQRQGTGWEKLFF
TRBD2	.	TRBV4-1	TRBJ2-3	TGCGCCAGCAGCCTCCAGGCCGGGACTAGCGGAAGCACAGATACGCAGTATTTT	CASSLQAGTSGSTDTQYF
.	few	TRBV11-2	TRBJ2-7	TGTGCCAGCAGCCCCCTCGGCGGCATTGGCTCCTACGAGCAGTACTTC	CASSPLGGIGSYEQYF
.	.	TRBV13	TRBJ1-4	TGTGCCAGCAGCTCCGGGACACTGAATGAAAAACTGTTTTTT	CASSSGTLNEKLFF
.	.	TRBV11-2	TRBJ2-1	TGTGCCAGCAGCTTTTTTGTGCGGAACTACAATGAGCAGTTCTTC	CASSFFVRNYNEQFF
.	few	TRBV12-3/TRBV12-4	TRBJ1-3	TGTGCCAGCAGTGGAGGGGTAGGAAACACCATATATTTT	CASSGGVGNTIYF
.	.	TRBV28	TRBJ2-5	TGTGCCAGCAGTTTGCGAGAGACCCAGTACTTC	CASSLRETQYF
.	.	TRBV5-1	TRBJ1-1	TGCGCCAGCAGCCATGGGACATCGAACACTGAAGCTTTCTTT	CASSHGTSNTEAFF
TRBD1	.	TRBV5-1	TRBJ2-5	TGCGCCAGCAGCCGGGACAGGGGAGAGACCCAGTACTTC	CASSRDRGETQYF